Each of the 18 T cell receptor beta chains below was sequenced from the same sample in a study of blood T cell repertoires in COVID-19. Sequencing was performed with immunoSEQ multiplex PCR; in TCRdb, only in-frame clones are kept and a portion is missing. The sample consists of a few hundred thousand clones, approximately 92% of them appearing once. The sample taken for sequencing was PBMCs or T cells enriched from blood (not recorded which). The source is a young man who had recovered from COVID-19.

The chain recombines TRBV5-1 with TRBJ1-3; D not certain. The V gene's germline CDR1 is SGHRS and CDR2 YFSETQ. Between the trimmed V and J ends, which lost 3 bases and 2 bases, there was a span of 6 bases. The CDR3 extends over 13 amino acids. The CDR3, as DNA: TGCGCCAGCAGCTCTAAACCTGGAAACACCATATATTTT. Protein sequence: CASSSKPGNTIYF.

The V call is TRBV5-1, the J call TRBJ1-1, with D unclear. The V end lost 0 bases, the J end lost 3 bases, and 9 bases lay between the germline ends. Germline lookup yields CDR1 SGHRS and CDR2 YFSETQ. This CDR3 is 14 amino acids long. The CDR3: CASSLDREYTEAFF. CDR3 sequence (DNA): TGCGCCAGCAGCTTGGACCGTGAGTACACTGAAGCTTTCTTT.

The chain couples TRBV5-5 to TRBJ1-1, with TRBD1 identical over 8 bases. Trimming removed 6 bases from V and 4 bases from J; junction bases left unmatched: 11. This CDR3 region has 15 residues. Germline V lookup: CDR1 SGHKS, CDR2 YYEKEE (reference sequence). The CDR3 DNA reads TGTGCCAGCACGCAGTTCCAGGGGGCGGCCACTGAAGCTTTCTTT. This gives the protein CASTQFQGAATEAFF.

This clone was recorded once. The chain has TRBV27 and TRBJ2-5, with D hard to call. The V end was cut by 7 bases, the J end by 4 bases, with 10 bases between. CDR1 is MNHEY, CDR2 SMNVEV, per germline (reference sequence). The CDR3 is 12 residues long. As DNA, the CDR3 is TGTGCCAGCAATGACATTTTAGAGACCCAGTACTTC. Translating it yields CASNDILETQYF.

This clone was seen more than once but under ten times. The chain is built from TRBV25-1 and TRBJ1-1, with 8 nucleotides matching TRBD1. Per the germline V gene, CDR1 is MGHDK and CDR2 is SYGVNS. This CDR3 is built from 14 residues. Trimming removed 6 bases from V and 4 bases from J; junction bases left unmatched: 7. The CDR3 reads CASRSTGEGTEAFF. CDR3 in DNA: TGTGCCAGCAGATCGACAGGGGAAGGCACTGAAGCTTTCTTT.

This rearrangement joins TRBV4-2 to TRBJ2-7; 9 bases are shared with TRBD2. CDR3 size: 16 residues. The V gene's germline CDR1 is LGHNA and CDR2 YNFKEQ. J lost 3 bases, V lost 0 bases, and 6 bases had no gene match. The CDR3 here is CASSQESGGRDYEQYF. CDR3 nucleotide sequence: TGTGCCAGCAGCCAAGAGTCCGGCGGGAGGGACTACGAGCAGTACTTC.

V gene TRBV29-1 combines with J gene TRBJ1-1; 8 nucleotides agree with TRBD1. Germline loops: CDR1 SQVTM, CDR2 ANQGSEA. This CDR3 is built from 14 residues. The V segment lost 7 bases and the J segment 5 bases; nucleotides outside the gene matches: 12. CDR3 sequence reads: CSGTPGGAYTEAFF. CDR3 bases: TGCAGCGGGACGCCAGGGGGCGCGTATACTGAAGCTTTCTTT.

This chain connects TRBV13 to TRBJ2-1; 8 nucleotides align to TRBD2. Germline V gives CDR1 PRHDT, CDR2 FYEKMQ (reference sequence). There are 15 residues in the CDR3. J gave up 5 bases and V 2 bases, and 5 bases lay outside the gene matches. The CDR3 loop is CASSLLAGLDNEQFF. The CDR3 DNA is TGTGCCAGCAGCTTACTAGCGGGTTTAGACAATGAGCAGTTCTTC.

The chain has TRBV6-5 and TRBJ1-1; 9 nucleotides agree with TRBD1. Unmatched junction bases numbered 7, after V lost 8 bases and J lost 3 bases. The V gene's germline CDR1 is MNHEY and CDR2 SVGAGI. The length of the CDR3 is 14 residues. Written as DNA, the CDR3 is TGTGCCAGCCGGGACAGGGTTTTGCACACTGAAGCTTTCTTT. This codes for CASRDRVLHTEAFF.

This clone appeared a few times. V gene TRBV6-1 combines with J gene TRBJ2-7, with D perhaps TRBD1 (5 bases). Trimming removed 3 bases from V and 3 bases from J, with 9 bases in between. Germline-derived CDR1 and CDR2 are MNHNS and SASEGT. The length of the CDR3 is 13 residues. CDR3 residues: CASSENRNYEQYF. The CDR3, as DNA: TGTGCCAGCAGTGAGAACAGGAACTACGAGCAGTACTTC.

The chain has TRBV5-1 and TRBJ2-2, with 7 bases aligning to TRBD1. With V trimmed by 1 base and J by 6 bases, 3 bases remained unmatched. Germline values: CDR1 SGHRS, CDR2 YFSETQ. This CDR3 is 14 amino acids long. CDR3 nucleotides: TGCGCCAGCAGCTTGACAGGGGCGGCCGGGGAGCTGTTTTTT. The encoded protein is CASSLTGAAGELFF.

V and J are TRBV19 and TRBJ1-6, with D possibly TRBD1 on 5 matching bases. V shed 3 bases and J shed 8 bases, with 17 bases lying between them. Germline V gene data show CDR1 as LNHDA and CDR2 as SQIVND (reference sequence). CDR3 length: 16 residues. This CDR3 is CASSIPSKGLYSPLHF. In nucleotides, the CDR3 is TGTGCCAGTAGTATTCCCTCCAAGGGGCTTTATTCACCCCTCCACTTT.

J is TRBJ1-2 and V is TRBV10-3; no definite D call. This CDR3 has 12 residues. Germline V gene data show CDR1 as ENHRY and CDR2 as SYGVKD. V lost 0 bases to trimming and J lost 9 bases, with 8 bases between them. The CDR3 DNA reads as TGTGCCATCAGTGAGTCAGAAGAGAGCTACACCTTC. This codes for CAISESEESYTF.

This chain uses TRBV7-3 with TRBJ2-3; 8 nucleotides agree with TRBD1. V was pared by 4 bases and J by 1 base, with 4 bases of the junction left unmatched. Per germline, CDR1 SGHTA and CDR2 FQGTGA. The CDR3 sequence is 15 residues long. The CDR3 reads CASSSQTGGTDTQYF. The CDR3 DNA follows: TGTGCCAGCAGCTCCCAGACAGGGGGCACAGATACGCAGTATTTT.

The chain recombines TRBV25-1 with TRBJ1-1, with 10 bases matching TRBD1. This CDR3 comprises 15 residues. In germline, CDR1 is MGHDK, CDR2 SYGVNS. J was trimmed by 5 bases and V by 4 bases; bases with no gene match: 7. The CDR3 DNA reads as TGTGCCAGCAGTGGTGACAGGGGGCGAGGGACTGAAGCTTTCTTT. Protein: CASSGDRGRGTEAFF.

The chain couples TRBV5-4 to TRBJ2-7; 8 nucleotides line up with TRBD1. V shed 3 bases and J 3 bases; nucleotides not matched to a gene: 5. Germline CDR1 and CDR2: SGHNT and YYREEE (reference sequence). This CDR3 is 14 amino acids long. The DNA of the CDR3 is TGTGCCAGCAGCTCGAGAGACAGGGGCTACGAGCAGTACTTC. Translating gives CASSSRDRGYEQYF.

The rearrangement joins TRBV11-2 to TRBJ1-1; 7 positions match TRBD1. The germline V gene encodes CDR1 SGHAT and CDR2 FQNNGV. V trimming: 0 bases; J trimming: 5 bases; junction bases outside the gene matches: 3. This CDR3 has 14 residues. CDR3 nucleotide sequence: TGTGCCAGCAGCTTAGATCACAGGGGAACTGAAGCTTTCTTT. This gives the protein CASSLDHRGTEAFF.

The chain employs TRBV7-3 and TRBJ1-2; tentatively, D is TRBD1 (5 bases). With 5 bases removed from V and 3 bases from J, the gap between germline ends came to 10 bases. The length of the CDR3 is 13 residues. The germline CDR1 and CDR2 sequences are SGHTA and FQGTGA. CDR3 DNA sequence: TGTGCCAGCAGCCGTAACAGGTACTATGGCTACACCTTC. Translating it yields CASSRNRYYGYTF.